The 16 T cell receptor beta chains below were found in one sample sequenced in a study of shared clonotypes between healthy human individuals. Sequencing used immunoSEQ multiplex PCR; TCRdb keeps in-frame clones, though not all of them. Among 2 million or so clones listed, 85% to 95% were seen once. The specimen sequenced was naive CD4+ T cells sorted from blood. Subset: CD45RA+ positively selected. These receptors were collected from a man between 18 and 35 years old in good health.

The chain links TRBV5-8 to TRBJ1-2, with D perhaps matching TRBD1 (6 bases). There are 13 residues in the CDR3. Per germline, CDR1 SGHTS and CDR2 YDEGEE. Trimming left V 3 bases short and J 6 bases short, with 12 bases between. The CDR3 region is CASSWGPPDGYTF. CDR3 DNA sequence: TGTGCCAGCAGCTGGGGGCCGCCGGATGGCTACACCTTC.

This rearrangement joins TRBV30 to TRBJ1-1; 10 bases are a match to TRBD1. J gave up 6 bases and V 0 bases, and 19 bases lay outside the gene matches. The CDR3 has 19 amino acids. CDR1 GTSNPN and CDR2 SVGIG come from the germline V gene (reference sequence). The CDR3 loop is CAWSVARTGGIPRGPEAFF. CDR3 bases: TGTGCCTGGAGTGTTGCGAGGACAGGGGGAATTCCCCGCGGTCCTGAAGCTTTCTTT. The full variable domain, rest sourced from reference TRBV30 and TRBJ1-1, is SQTIHQWPATLVQPVGSPLSLECTVEGTSNPNLYWYRQAAGRGLQLLFYSVGIGQISSEVPQNLSASRPQDRQFILSSKKLLLSDSGFYLCAWSVARTGGIPRGPEAFFGQGTRLTVV.

V and J are TRBV7-2 and TRBJ1-5; a possible D gene is TRBD1 (5 bases). CDR1 and CDR2 from the germline V gene are SGHTA and FQGNSA. V shed 2 bases and J shed 7 bases, with 15 bases lying between them. The CDR3 totals 15 residues. The CDR3 region has the DNA TGTGCCAGCAGCTTAAATTTCGAGGGGAACCAGCCCCAGCATTTT. Translating gives CASSLNFEGNQPQHF. The full variable domain, with the rest looked up from reference TRBV7-2 and TRBJ1-5, is GAGVSQSPSNKVTEKGKDVELRCDPISGHTALYWYRQSLGQGLEFLIYFQGNSAPDKSGLPSDRFSAERTGGSVSTLTIQRTQQEDSAVYLCASSLNFEGNQPQHFGDGTRLSIL.

This clone was observed a single time. The rearrangement uses TRBV2 and TRBJ2-3, with D perhaps being TRBD1 or TRBD2 (6 bases each). The CDR3 contains 17 residues. Germline CDR1 SNHLY, CDR2 FYNNEI. Trimming shortened V by 7 bases and J by 0 bases, and 20 bases separated the two germline ends. The CDR3 sequence: CASTPPTRGRSTDTQYF. CDR3 coding DNA: TGTGCCAGCACCCCACCGACACGGGGGCGTAGCACAGATACGCAGTATTTT.

The chain has TRBV7-9 and TRBJ2-7; D is unresolved. This CDR3 contains 14 residues. V gave up 1 base and J gave up 7 bases, with 14 bases separating them. CDR1 and CDR2 from the germline V gene are SEHNR and FQNEAQ (reference sequence). The CDR3 DNA sequence: TGTGCCAGCAGCTTAGAATCGTGGGCCGAGGAGCAGTACTTC. This encodes CASSLESWAEEQYF.

This chain uses TRBV7-8 with TRBJ1-5; D not certain. There are 14 residues in the CDR3. In germline, CDR1 is SGHVS, CDR2 FQNEAQ. V was clipped by 4 bases and J by 2 bases, with 9 bases between them. CDR3 amino acids: CASSSQPGNQPQHF. In DNA form, the CDR3 reads TGTGCCAGCAGCTCCCAGCCTGGCAATCAGCCCCAGCATTTT.

V is TRBV2 and J is TRBJ1-1; D gene unclear. The germline CDR1 and CDR2 sequences are SNHLY and FYNNEI. Trimming cost V 7 bases and J 5 bases, with 8 bases left between them. The CDR3 runs 11 residues. DNA of the CDR3: TGTGCCAGCACCGAAGCTACTGAAGCTTTCTTT. As protein: CASTEATEAFF. The full variable domain, completed using reference TRBV2 and TRBJ1-1, is EPEVTQTPSHQVTQMGQEVILRCVPISNHLYFYWYRQILGQKVEFLVSFYNNEISEKSEIFDDQFSVERPDGSNFTLKIRSTKLEDSAMYFCASTEATEAFFGQGTRLTVV.

The chain couples TRBV18 to TRBJ1-5; D perhaps matches TRBD1 (6 bases). The ends were cut back, 5 bases at V and 5 bases at J, with 13 bases in the middle. Looked up from germline, CDR1 is KGHSH and CDR2 is LQKENI. The CDR3 is made up of 14 amino acids. The CDR3 region has the DNA TGTGCCAGCTCATCCTCGGGGGGCCATCAGCCCCAGCATTTT. Its translation: CASSSSGGHQPQHF.

This chain uses TRBV5-1 with TRBJ1-3; TRBD1 might be the D (5 bases). The germline V and J ends were trimmed by 2 bases and 2 bases, with 14 bases remaining between them. CDR1 is SGHRS, CDR2 YFSETQ, per germline. This CDR3 has 16 amino acids. This CDR3 reads CASSFAGGDTGNTIYF. Here the CDR3 DNA reads TGCGCCAGCAGCTTTGCCGGAGGGGATACTGGAAACACCATATATTTT.

The V gene is TRBV7-2, the J gene TRBJ1-6; 11 bases match TRBD1. The length of the CDR3 is 15 residues. J was trimmed by 10 bases and V by 4 bases; bases with no gene match: 6. CDR1 and CDR2 from the germline V gene are SGHTA and FQGNSA. This CDR3 is CASSSGTGGGSPLHF. The CDR3 DNA reads as TGTGCCAGCAGCTCCGGGACAGGGGGAGGCTCACCCCTCCACTTT.

With respect to this clone: A much larger clonotype is one base distant, so this may be a read error. The genes are TRBV11-2 and TRBJ2-7, with D uncertain. CDR3 length: 14 residues. V lost 5 bases, J lost 4 bases, and 15 bases lay in between. From germline, CDR1 is SGHAT and CDR2 FQNNGV. DNA for the CDR3: TGTGCCAGCAGCCCAAGGGTCGCTCCTTACGAGCAGTACTTC. Translated: CASSPRVAPYEQYF.

The V gene is TRBV10-3, the J gene TRBJ2-7; D not certain. Per germline, CDR1 ENHRY and CDR2 SYGVKD. This CDR3 spans 12 amino acids. V was pared by 4 bases and J by 2 bases, with 6 bases between. The CDR3 DNA reads as TGTGCCATCAGTGGGGTACCCTACGAGCAGTACTTC. Protein: CAISGVPYEQYF.

The chain carries TRBV18 and TRBJ1-1; D unclear. V shed 6 bases and J shed 0 bases, with 8 bases lying between them. CDR3 size: 13 residues. Per the germline V gene, CDR1 is KGHSH and CDR2 is LQKENI. Here the CDR3 reads CASSGTLNTEAFF. The CDR3 bases are TGTGCCAGCTCGGGAACGCTGAACACTGAAGCTTTCTTT.

The rearrangement links TRBV6-5 to TRBJ2-1, with a possible D match to TRBD2 (6 bases). From germline, CDR1 is MNHEY and CDR2 SVGAGI. Trimming cost V 8 bases and J 9 bases, with 20 bases left between them. This CDR3 comprises 14 residues. CDR3 protein: CASQSLERGSEQFF. CDR3 nucleotides: TGTGCCAGCCAATCCCTAGAACGGGGGTCTGAGCAGTTCTTC.

The chain employs TRBV6-5 and TRBJ1-4; D is perhaps TRBD1 (5 bases). There are 14 residues in the CDR3. Deletions cut 8 bases from V and 6 bases from J, with 16 bases between. The V gene's germline CDR1 is MNHEY and CDR2 SVGAGI. CDR3 region: CASPTGEFDEKLFF. The CDR3 DNA sequence: TGTGCCAGCCCTACGGGGGAGTTCGATGAAAAACTGTTTTTT.

This clone was observed once. The chain recombines TRBV7-9 with TRBJ2-1; 11 bases match TRBD2. This CDR3 has 14 residues. Germline values: CDR1 SEHNR, CDR2 FQNEAQ (reference sequence). V gave up 5 bases and J gave up 9 bases; unmatched junction bases: 6. CDR3 sequence reads: CASSALAGVGEQFF. Written as DNA, the CDR3 is TGTGCCAGCAGCGCACTAGCGGGAGTGGGTGAGCAGTTCTTC.